In this sample, the clone carrying this T cell receptor beta chain turned up a few times. These data originate in a study of T cells after yellow fever vaccination. The TCR cDNA carried a universal primer site and UMIs from 5'RACE template switching. From the 5' RACE reads, TCRdb called clonotypes with MiXCR, one entry per CDR3 protein. The repertoire includes a few hundred thousand distinct CDR3 sequences, 4.1% of them detected once, and around 24% sits in the top ten. The germline CDR1 and CDR2 sequences are MDHEN and SYDVKM. The V end was cut by 7 bases, the J end by 7 bases, with 17 bases between. The CDR3 is 14 residues long.

This chain links TRBV28 with TRBJ2-1, with no clear D. This material consisted of PBMCs, taken 5 days after the yellow fever booster vaccination. This receptor was identified in a man between 18 and 29 years old who received the YFV17D yellow fever vaccine. As DNA, the CDR3 is TGTGCCAGCACCCTGCGCTCAAGGCTAAATGAGCAGTTCTTC. Translating it yields CASTLRSRLNEQFF. Full variable domain (outside the CDR3, taken from reference TRBV28 and TRBJ2-1): DVKVTQSSRYLVKRTGEKVFLECVQDMDHENMFWYRQDPGLGLRLIYFSYDVKMKEKGDIPEGYSVSREKKERFSLILESASTNQTSMYLCASTLRSRLNEQFFGPGTRLTVL.